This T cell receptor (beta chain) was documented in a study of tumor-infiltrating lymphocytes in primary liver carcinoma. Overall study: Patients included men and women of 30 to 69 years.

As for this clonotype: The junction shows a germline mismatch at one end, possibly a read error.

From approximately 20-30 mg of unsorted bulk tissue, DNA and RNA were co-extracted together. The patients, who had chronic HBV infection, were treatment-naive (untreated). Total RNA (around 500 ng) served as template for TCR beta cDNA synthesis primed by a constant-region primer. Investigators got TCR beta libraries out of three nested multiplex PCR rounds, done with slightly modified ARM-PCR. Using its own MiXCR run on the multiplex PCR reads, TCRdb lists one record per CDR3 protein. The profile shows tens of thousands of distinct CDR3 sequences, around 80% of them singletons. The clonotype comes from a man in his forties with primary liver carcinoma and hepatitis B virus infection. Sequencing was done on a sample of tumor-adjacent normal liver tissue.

CDR3 sequence reads: CANSQAGRDYNEQFF. The CDR3 DNA is TGTGCCAACAGCCAAGCTGGTCGGGATTACAATGAGCAGTTTTTC. The chain couples TRBV4-2 to TRBJ2-1, with a weak D call TRBD2 (5 bases). The CDR3 has 15 residues. CDR1 LGHNA and CDR2 YNFKEQ come from the germline V gene.